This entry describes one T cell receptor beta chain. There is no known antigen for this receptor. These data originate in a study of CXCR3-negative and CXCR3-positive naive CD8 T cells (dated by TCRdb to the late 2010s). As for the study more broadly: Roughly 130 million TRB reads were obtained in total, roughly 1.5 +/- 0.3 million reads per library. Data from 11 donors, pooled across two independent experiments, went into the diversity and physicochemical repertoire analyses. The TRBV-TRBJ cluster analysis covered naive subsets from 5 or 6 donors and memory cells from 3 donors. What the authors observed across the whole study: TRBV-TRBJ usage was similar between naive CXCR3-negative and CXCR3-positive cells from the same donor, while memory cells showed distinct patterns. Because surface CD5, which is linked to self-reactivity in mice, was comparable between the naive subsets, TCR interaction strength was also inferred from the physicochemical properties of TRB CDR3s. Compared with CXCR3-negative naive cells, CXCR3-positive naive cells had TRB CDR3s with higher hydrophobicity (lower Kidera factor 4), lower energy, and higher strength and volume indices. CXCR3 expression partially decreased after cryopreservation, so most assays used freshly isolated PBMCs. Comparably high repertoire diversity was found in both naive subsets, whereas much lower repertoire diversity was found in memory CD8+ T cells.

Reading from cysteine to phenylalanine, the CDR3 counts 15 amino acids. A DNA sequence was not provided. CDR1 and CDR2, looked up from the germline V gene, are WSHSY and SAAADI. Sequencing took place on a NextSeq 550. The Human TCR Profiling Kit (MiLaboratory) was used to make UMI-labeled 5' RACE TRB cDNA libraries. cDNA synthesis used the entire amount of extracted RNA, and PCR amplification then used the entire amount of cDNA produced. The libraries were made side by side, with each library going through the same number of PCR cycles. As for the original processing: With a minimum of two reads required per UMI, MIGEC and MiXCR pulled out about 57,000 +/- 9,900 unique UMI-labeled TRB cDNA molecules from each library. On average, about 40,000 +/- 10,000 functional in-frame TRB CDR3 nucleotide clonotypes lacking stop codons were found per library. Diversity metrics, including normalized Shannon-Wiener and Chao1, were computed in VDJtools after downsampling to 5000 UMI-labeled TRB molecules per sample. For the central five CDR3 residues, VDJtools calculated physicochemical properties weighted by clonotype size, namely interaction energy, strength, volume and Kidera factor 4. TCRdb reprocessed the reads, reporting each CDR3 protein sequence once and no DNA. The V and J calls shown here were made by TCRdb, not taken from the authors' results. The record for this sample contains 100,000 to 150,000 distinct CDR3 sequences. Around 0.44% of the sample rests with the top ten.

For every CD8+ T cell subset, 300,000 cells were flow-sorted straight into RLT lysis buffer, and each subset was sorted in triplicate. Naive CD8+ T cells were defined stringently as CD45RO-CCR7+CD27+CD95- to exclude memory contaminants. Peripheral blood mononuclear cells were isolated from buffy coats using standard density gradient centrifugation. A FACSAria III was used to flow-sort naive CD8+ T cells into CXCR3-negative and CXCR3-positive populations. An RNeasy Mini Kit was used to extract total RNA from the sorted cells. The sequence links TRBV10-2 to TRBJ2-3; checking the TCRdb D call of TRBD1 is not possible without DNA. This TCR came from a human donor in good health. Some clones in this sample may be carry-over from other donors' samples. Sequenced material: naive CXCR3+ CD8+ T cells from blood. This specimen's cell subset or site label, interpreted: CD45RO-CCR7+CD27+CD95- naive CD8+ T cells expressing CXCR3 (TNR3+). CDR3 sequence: CASSGTGTSTDTQYF.